This TCR beta chain came from a study of OX40 agonist ivuxolimab in advanced cancers. Whole-study findings and limits: Antigen specificity remained undetermined for the expanded peripheral T cells. Clonal expansion from baseline to week 6 occurred in both CD4+ and CD8+ T cells.

The repertoire was sequenced with immunoSEQ multiplex PCR; TCRdb's copy has only in-frame clones and lacks some. Among approximately 41,000 clones listed, 89% were seen once. With regard to this clone: Its antigen is unknown.

Material: CD4+ or CD8+ T cells sorted from blood, obtained in a trial of the OX40 agonist ivuxolimab. This receptor was taken from an adult with an advanced solid tumor such as melanoma, head and neck, liver or kidney cancer.

CDR3 region: CASSRHSTYEQYF. The CDR3 nucleotides are TGCGCCAGCAGCCGACATTCTACCTACGAGCAGTACTTC. The chain joins TRBV4-1 to TRBJ2-5; no reliable D call. The end of the DNA aligns better with TRBJ2-7, so the J call may be wrong. The CDR3 runs 13 residues. Germline V gene sequence: CDR1 MGHRA, CDR2 YSYEKL.